This is a list of T cell receptor beta chains from one sample in a study of blood T cell repertoires in COVID-19. Clones were sequenced by immunoSEQ multiplex PCR, and TCRdb holds only the in-frame ones, with some missing. Altogether 470,000 or so clones are present, approximately 83% being singletons, with the ten largest covering approximately 2.9%. Specimen: peripheral blood. These receptors were obtained from a human donor in a cohort sampled during active COVID-19. The CDR3 runs from the conserved cysteine through the conserved F or W. A D gene is named only where the DNA matches it firmly. Only part of the rows carry a size: once, few, many, or a class if the clone is expanded.

abundance | j_gene | d_gene | v_gene | len | CDR3aa | CDR3nt
. | TRBJ2-3 | TRBD1 | TRBV2 | 16 | CASSEIGTVNGGPQYF | TGTGCCAGCAGTGAAATTGGGACAGTAAACGGTGGTCCGCAGTATTTT
. | TRBJ2-2 | . | TRBV11-1 | 16 | CASSFMLTGSTGELFF | TGTGCCAGCAGCTTCATGCTCACAGGTAGCACCGGGGAGCTGTTTTTT
. | TRBJ1-3 | . | TRBV7-2 | 15 | CASSLSPGPGNTIYF | TGTGCCAGCAGCTTAAGTCCAGGTCCTGGAAACACCATATATTTT
few | TRBJ1-1 | TRBD1 | TRBV7-3 | 14 | CASSSGQGNTEAFF | TGTGCCAGCAGCTCGGGACAGGGTAACACTGAAGCTTTCTTT
. | TRBJ1-1 | TRBD1 | TRBV5-1 | 14 | CASSSGQGVAVAFF | TGCGCCAGCAGCTCCGGACAGGGGGTCGCGGTAGCTTTCTTT
. | TRBJ1-3 | TRBD1 | TRBV9 | 16 | CASSAFGQGAGNTIYF | TGTGCCAGCAGCGCCTTCGGACAGGGGGCTGGAAACACCATATATTTT
once | TRBJ2-7 | . | TRBV2 | 15 | CASSESGPHWPEQYF | TGTGCCAGCAGTGAGTCGGGTCCTCATTGGCCCGAGCAGTACTTC
. | TRBJ2-5 | TRBD2 | TRBV5-1 | 13 | CASTSGNQETQYF | TGCGCCAGCACTAGCGGTAACCAAGAGACCCAGTACTTC
few | TRBJ2-1 | TRBD1 | TRBV28 | 17 | CASSPQPGQGKGNEQFF | TGTGCCAGCAGTCCCCAACCGGGACAGGGTAAGGGCAATGAGCAGTTCTTC
once | TRBJ2-3 | . | TRBV28 | 15 | CASSSLLAAGDTQYF | TGTGCCAGCAGTTCCTTACTAGCCGCGGGGGATACGCAGTATTTT
. | TRBJ1-4 | TRBD1 | TRBV28 | 15 | CASSTPGQLNEKLFF | TGTGCCAGCAGTACTCCGGGACAGCTAAATGAAAAACTGTTTTTT
. | TRBJ2-7 | . | TRBV30 | 11 | CAWTSSYEQYF | TGTGCCTGGACTAGCTCCTACGAGCAGTACTTC
. | TRBJ1-2 | . | TRBV24-1 | 12 | CATSDFGGGYTF | TGTGCCACCAGTGATTTCGGGGGTGGCTACACCTTC
. | TRBJ1-1 | TRBD1 | TRBV11-2 | 15 | CASSLVAGGNTEAFF | TGTGCCAGCAGCTTAGTCGCAGGGGGCAACACTGAAGCTTTCTTT
. | TRBJ1-1 | . | TRBV6-5 | 14 | CASSYDQGIPEAFF | TGTGCCAGCAGTTACGATCAGGGGATCCCTGAAGCTTTCTTT